This T cell receptor beta chain came from a study of T-cell memory formation after mild COVID-19. This clonotype was counted a few times. TCRdb re-analysed the 5' RACE reads in MiXCR, keeping a single row per CDR3 protein. The sample records about 440,000 distinct CDR3 sequences, about 19% being singletons. The ends were cut back, 4 bases at V and 5 bases at J, with 14 bases in the middle. Germline CDR1 reads DFQATT; CDR2 reads SNEGSKA (reference sequence). The CDR3 contains 13 residues. The receptor comes from an adult woman who had mild COVID-19 (a few samples of this study predate the infection). Cell type and time point are not known. The chain recombines TRBV20-1 with TRBJ2-5; D is perhaps TRBD2 (5 bases). Sequenced sample: PBMCs or a T cell subset sorted from them (not recorded which). The CDR3 region is CSAIPGVGETQYF. In DNA form, the CDR3 reads TGCAGTGCTATACCCGGGGTGGGCGAGACCCAGTACTTC.